The TCR beta chain described here comes from a study of T cells in Graves' hyperthyroidism and ophthalmopathy. Disease duration was under 3 months in the ophthalmopathy patients, who also had a Clinical Activity Score of at least 3 and a NOSPECS grade of at least 4. Patients were excluded because of uncontrolled infection, other autoimmune disease, pregnancy or lactation. The CDR3 is made up of 15 amino acids. From germline, CDR1 is SGHVS and CDR2 FNYEAQ. With 4 bases clipped from V and 5 bases from J, the junction kept 4 bases outside the gene matches. TCR beta CDR3 regions were amplified from RNA transcripts. During a first-round RT-PCR of the TCR CDR3, the HTBI primer set was used. TCRdb passed the multiplex PCR reads through MiXCR, listing each CDR3 protein once. This table holds roughly 280,000 distinct CDR3 sequences, approximately 15% found once. Overall study findings and caveats: For ophthalmopathy, model prediction preceded onset by a median 6.5 months.

As to this clonotype: Its antigen is currently unknown.

This chain joins TRBV7-6 and TRBJ1-6, with 8 bases identical to TRBD1. The origin of this receptor is a woman aged 60-70 years with Graves' ophthalmopathy. The source material was blood. The CDR3 region is CASSSMTGDNSPLHF. The CDR3 DNA sequence: TGTGCCAGCAGCTCCATGACAGGGGATAATTCACCCCTCCACTTT.